The next 30 T cell receptor beta chains were all read from a single sample in a study of cytomegalovirus exposure and HLA in healthy donors. PCR amplification relied on 60 Vbeta primers (plus 13 Jbeta primers). Assay: immunoSEQ multiplex PCR; the TCRdb copy retains only in-frame clones and omits some. Among about 93,000 clones listed, over 60% were seen once. Sample: PBMCs. The origin of the receptors is a boy aged 5-17 years in good health and CMV-seropositive.

The V and J genes are TRBV29-1 and TRBJ1-1; D is ambiguous. This CDR3 has 14 amino acids. With 6 bases removed from V and 3 bases from J, the gap between germline ends came to 17 bases. Germline CDR1 is SQVTM and CDR2 is ANQGSEA. CDR3 bases: TGCAGCGTCTCCTCTCTCGGGGAGGACACTGAAGCTTTCTTT. Its protein product is CSVSSLGEDTEAFF.

The chain recombines TRBV13 with TRBJ2-3; 8 bases map to TRBD1. Per the germline V gene, CDR1 is PRHDT and CDR2 is FYEKMQ (reference sequence). CDR3 size: 15 residues. Trimming took 5 bases from V and 8 from J; bases not matched to a gene: 12. The chain's CDR3 is CASSPRDRTDITQYF. The DNA for the CDR3 is TGTGCCAGCAGCCCACGGGACAGGACCGACATTACGCAGTATTTT.

This clone turned up a few times. The chain joins TRBV30 to TRBJ2-1; possibly TRBD1 for D (7 bases). This CDR3 has 13 amino acids. Between the trimmed V and J ends, which lost 8 bases and 5 bases, there was a span of 16 bases. Germline CDR1 GTSNPN, CDR2 SVGIG (reference sequence). In nucleotides, the CDR3 is TGTGCCGGAGGGACAGCTTTTCACAATGAGCAGTTCTTC. It is translated as CAGGTAFHNEQFF.

This clone was detected only a few times. The chain links TRBV5-4 to TRBJ1-1, with D uncertain. Germline V lookup: CDR1 SGHNT, CDR2 YYREEE (reference sequence). This CDR3 comprises 15 residues. Between the trimmed V and J ends, which lost 4 bases and 6 bases, there was a span of 19 bases. The chain's CDR3 is CASSLSRDREAEAFF. For the CDR3, the DNA is TGTGCCAGCAGCCTCTCGCGTGACCGGGAAGCTGAAGCTTTCTTT.

This clone was seen a handful of times. The chain joins TRBV5-4 to TRBJ2-4; TRBD1 matches 8 bases. CDR3 length: 14 amino acids. Losses at the gene ends were 4 bases for V and 7 bases for J; bases not matched to a gene: 7. From germline, CDR1 is SGHNT and CDR2 YYREEE (reference sequence). The CDR3 here is CASSLTGGKNIQYF. DNA for the CDR3: TGTGCCAGCAGCCTCACAGGGGGTAAGAACATTCAGTACTTC.

This chain uses TRBV10-3 with TRBJ2-2, with TRBD2 matching 10 bases. CDR1 is ENHRY, CDR2 SYGVKD, per germline. Trimming removed 10 bases from V and 3 bases from J; junction bases left unmatched: 5. This CDR3 comprises 14 residues. This chain's CDR3 is CATWTSGYTGELFF. DNA of the CDR3: TGTGCCACTTGGACTAGCGGATACACCGGGGAGCTGTTTTTT.

This clone has more than one count but fewer than ten. CDR3: CASSIHRGNQPQHF. The CDR3, as DNA: TGTGCCAGTAGTATACACAGGGGCAATCAGCCCCAGCATTTT. The rearrangement joins TRBV19 to TRBJ1-5; D possibly corresponds to TRBD1 (6 bases). Germline lookup yields CDR1 LNHDA and CDR2 SQIVND (reference sequence). V lost 2 bases, J lost 2 bases, and 7 bases lay in between. This CDR3 is built from 14 residues.

The table lists this clone with a count of one. This chain connects TRBV9 to TRBJ2-3; weak D call: TRBD2 (6 bases). V lost 3 bases to trimming and J lost 7 bases, with 12 bases between them. This CDR3 has 13 residues. Germline V CDR1 and CDR2: SGDLS, YYNGEE. CDR3 in DNA: TGTGCCAGCAGCGCCTCTAGCGCCAATACGCAGTATTTT. It encodes CASSASSANTQYF.

This sequence joins TRBV4-1 and TRBJ2-3; 11 nucleotides align to TRBD2. V lost 0 bases and J lost 3; bases outside the gene matches: 8. There are 18 residues in the CDR3. Germline assignment: CDR1 MGHRA and CDR2 YSYEKL. CDR3 protein: CASSQDRGTSGRTDTQYF. Written as DNA, the CDR3 is TGCGCCAGCAGCCAAGACAGGGGGACTAGCGGAAGAACAGATACGCAGTATTTT.

V is TRBV19 and J is TRBJ2-3; TRBD2 matches 13 bases. This CDR3 has 16 amino acids. After removal of 4 bases from V and 1 base from J, the junction contained 2 bases not matched to a gene. Germline assignment: CDR1 LNHDA and CDR2 SQIVND (reference sequence). The DNA of the CDR3 is TGTGCCAGTAGTAGTGGACTAGCGGGAGGCACAGATACGCAGTATTTT. It is translated as CASSSGLAGGTDTQYF. The complete variable domain, with remaining parts taken from reference TRBV19 and TRBJ2-3, reads DGGITQSPKYLFRKEGQNVTLSCEQNLNHDAMYWYRQDPGQGLRLIYYSQIVNDFQKGDIAEGYSVSREKKESFPLTVTSAQKNPTAFYLCASSSGLAGGTDTQYFGPGTRLTVL.

The table lists this clone with a few counts. The V gene is TRBV2, the J gene TRBJ1-4, with D unclear. Looked up from germline, CDR1 is SNHLY and CDR2 is FYNNEI. The CDR3 is 17 amino acids. V was trimmed by 6 bases and J by 0 bases, leaving 17 bases between them. The CDR3 is CASRRFEGHSTNEKLFF. CDR3 sequence (DNA): TGTGCCAGCAGGAGGTTCGAAGGCCACTCAACTAATGAAAAACTGTTTTTT.

This clone is termed large. V and J are TRBV2 and TRBJ1-1; D gene uncertain. From germline, CDR1 is SNHLY and CDR2 FYNNEI. This CDR3 has 14 residues. The germline V and J ends were trimmed by 7 bases and 1 base, with 13 bases remaining between them. Here the CDR3 reads CASNRMTQNTEAFF. CDR3 sequence (DNA): TGTGCCAGCAATCGCATGACTCAGAACACTGAAGCTTTCTTT.

This CDR3 reads CASSPTSGIGTDTQYF. CDR3 nucleotide sequence: TGTGCCAGCTCACCCACTAGCGGGATTGGGACAGATACGCAGTATTTT. This sequence joins TRBV18 and TRBJ2-3, with 10 nucleotides matching TRBD2. Germline assignment: CDR1 KGHSH and CDR2 LQKENI. Germline trimming cut 3 bases from V and 3 bases from J; bases unmatched to any gene: 6. This CDR3 region has 16 residues.

This clone was detected only once. This chain joins TRBV7-9 and TRBJ2-7; TRBD1 might be the D (6 bases). The V end was cut by 5 bases, the J end by 4 bases, with 21 bases between. This CDR3 comprises 16 residues. CDR1 and CDR2 from the germline V gene are SEHNR and FQNEAQ (reference sequence). The CDR3 loop is CASSPGTSFREYEQYF. For the CDR3, the DNA is TGTGCCAGCAGCCCCGGGACAAGCTTTCGCGAATACGAGCAGTACTTC.

The CDR3 reads CASSKRLAGGRGDTQYF. The CDR3 DNA reads TGTGCCAGCAGCAAGAGACTAGCGGGGGGCCGCGGAGATACGCAGTATTTT. The genes are TRBV7-9 and TRBJ2-3, with 13 bases identical to TRBD2. The V gene's germline CDR1 is SEHNR and CDR2 FQNEAQ (reference sequence). CDR3 length: 17 residues. V dropped 5 bases and J dropped 5; count of bases not matched to a gene: 10.

This sequence joins TRBV9 and TRBJ1-2, with TRBD1 identical over 10 bases. Looked up from germline, CDR1 is SGDLS and CDR2 is YYNGEE. V shed 4 bases, J shed 2 bases, and the junction held 2 bases outside the gene matches. This CDR3 comprises 14 residues. The CDR3 nucleotides read TGTGCCAGCAGCAAGGGACAGGGGAACTATGGCTACACCTTC. Translated: CASSKGQGNYGYTF.

The chain joins TRBV7-2 to TRBJ2-7; 7 bases are a match to TRBD2. The CDR3 totals 13 residues. Germline CDR1 is SGHTA and CDR2 is FQGNSA. Trimming took 5 bases from V and 2 from J; bases not matched to a gene: 3. This CDR3 reads CASSTSGTYEQYF. The CDR3 DNA reads TGTGCCAGCAGCACGAGCGGGACCTACGAGCAGTACTTC.

This sequence joins TRBV18 and TRBJ2-7, with 7 bases lining up with TRBD2. This CDR3 spans 17 amino acids. Losses at the gene ends were 3 bases for V and 0 bases for J; bases not matched to a gene: 11. CDR1 and CDR2 (germline): KGHSH, LQKENI. The CDR3 sequence is CASSPSATGGSSYEQYF. CDR3 bases: TGTGCCAGCTCACCGTCCGCGACGGGGGGATCCTCCTACGAGCAGTACTTC.

This chain joins TRBV19 and TRBJ1-5; 8 positions agree with TRBD1. The CDR3 is 13 residues long. Germline trimming cut 8 bases from V and 6 bases from J; bases unmatched to any gene: 6. Germline CDR1 LNHDA, CDR2 SQIVND (reference sequence). The CDR3 protein is CASGQGASQPQHF. As DNA, the CDR3 is TGTGCCAGTGGGCAGGGGGCAAGTCAGCCCCAGCATTTT.

The rearrangement joins TRBV29-1 to TRBJ2-7; D is perhaps TRBD2 (6 bases). Trimming left V 6 bases short and J 0 bases short, with 18 bases between. The length of the CDR3 is 15 residues. Germline CDR1 SQVTM, CDR2 ANQGSEA. This chain's CDR3 is CSVPDDGGTSYEQYF. The DNA for the CDR3 is TGCAGCGTCCCAGACGACGGGGGAACCTCCTACGAGCAGTACTTC.

This clone has a handful of counts. The gene calls are TRBV29-1 and TRBJ2-7; TRBD2 might be the D (6 bases). The CDR3 extends over 13 amino acids. Germline V gene sequence: CDR1 SQVTM, CDR2 ANQGSEA. The ends were cut back, 4 bases at V and 0 bases at J, with 10 bases in the middle. CDR3 in amino acids: CSVVGGTSYEQYF. The CDR3 bases are TGCAGCGTTGTTGGGGGGACCTCCTACGAGCAGTACTTC.

There are a few counts of this clone. This chain links TRBV5-1 with TRBJ2-1, with TRBD2 identical over 10 bases. Trimming at V came to 0 bases and at J to 9 bases, leaving 3 bases not matched to a gene. Germline values: CDR1 SGHRS, CDR2 YFSETQ. The CDR3 contains 14 residues. The chain's CDR3 is CASSLGSGGGEQFF. CDR3 nucleotides: TGCGCCAGCAGCTTGGGAAGCGGGGGGGGTGAGCAGTTCTTC.

This clone was observed a few times. The chain joins TRBV5-1 to TRBJ2-3; 13 positions agree with TRBD2. V trimming: 9 bases; J trimming: 3 bases; junction bases outside the gene matches: 4. CDR1 is SGHRS, CDR2 YFSETQ, per germline. The CDR3 runs 14 residues. This CDR3 is CATQLAGGTDTQYF. The CDR3 DNA reads as TGCGCCACCCAACTAGCGGGAGGGACAGATACGCAGTATTTT.

The V gene is TRBV30, the J gene TRBJ1-3, with D possibly matching TRBD1 (5 bases). The germline gives CDR1 GTSNPN, CDR2 SVGIG (reference sequence). V was cut by 1 base and J by 0 bases, with 10 bases left in between. The CDR3 contains 15 residues. The CDR3 sequence: CAWSGQTFSGNTIYF. The CDR3 nucleotides read TGTGCCTGGAGTGGACAGACTTTCTCTGGAAACACCATATATTTT. The full variable domain, completed using reference TRBV30 and TRBJ1-3, is SQTIHQWPATLVQPVGSPLSLECTVEGTSNPNLYWYRQAAGRGLQLLFYSVGIGQISSEVPQNLSASRPQDRQFILSSKKLLLSDSGFYLCAWSGQTFSGNTIYFGEGSWLTVV.

The chain is built from TRBV6-5 and TRBJ2-3, with D possibly being TRBD1 (5 bases). Germline loops: CDR1 MNHEY, CDR2 SVGAGI. This CDR3 region has 14 residues. V lost 3 bases and J lost 1, with 8 bases in between. The DNA for the CDR3 is TGTGCCAGCAGTTATGGCAGGGGCACAGATACGCAGTATTTT. Translating gives CASSYGRGTDTQYF.

The V call is TRBV5-4, the J call TRBJ2-7, with D unresolved. Germline V gene lookup returns CDR1 SGHNT and CDR2 YYREEE (reference sequence). This CDR3 contains 11 residues. V was cut by 0 bases and J by 9 bases, with 7 bases left in between. The CDR3 protein is CASSLESVQYF. The CDR3 nucleotides read TGTGCCAGCAGCTTGGAAAGCGTGCAGTACTTC.

Concerning this clone: The junction and the germline gene differ at one end; a read error may be behind it. This chain joins TRBV2 and TRBJ1-2; 7 nucleotides match TRBD1. Germline CDR1 reads SNHLY; CDR2 reads FYNNEI. The CDR3 length is 12 residues. The CDR3 DNA reads TGTGCCAGCAGTGGACAGGGACGAGGCTACCCCTTC. Amino acids: CASSGQGRGYPF.

With regard to this clone: A single base separates this from a much larger clone, so it may be a read error. The chain combines TRBV4-3 with TRBJ2-5; D is possibly TRBD1 (7 bases). Germline V gene lookup returns CDR1 LGHNA and CDR2 YSLEER. The CDR3 covers 16 residues. This CDR3 is CASSQDRSRGVHEQHF. The CDR3 region has the DNA TGCGCCAGCAGCCAAGATCGGAGCAGGGGGGTCCACGAGCAGCACTTC.

This clone was observed a handful of times. The rearrangement links TRBV7-2 to TRBJ2-3; possibly TRBD2 for D (5 bases). With 1 base removed from V and 3 bases from J, the gap between germline ends came to 11 bases. Germline values: CDR1 SGHTA, CDR2 FQGNSA. There are 15 residues in the CDR3. The DNA for the CDR3 is TGTGCCAGCAGCTTAGTGCCCCTAGCAACAGATACGCAGTATTTT. Residues: CASSLVPLATDTQYF. The full variable domain, rest sourced from reference TRBV7-2 and TRBJ2-3, is GAGVSQSPSNKVTEKGKDVELRCDPISGHTALYWYRQSLGQGLEFLIYFQGNSAPDKSGLPSDRFSAERTGGSVSTLTIQRTQQEDSAVYLCASSLVPLATDTQYFGPGTRLTVL.

This clone came up once. The chain carries TRBV6-1 and TRBJ2-5; possibly TRBD1 for D (5 bases). The CDR3 covers 13 residues. Germline assignment: CDR1 MNHNS and CDR2 SASEGT. Trimming took off 7 bases at V and 1 base at J, with 10 bases between the two ends. The CDR3 sequence: CASMRQLQETQYF. CDR3 nucleotide sequence: TGTGCCAGCATGCGACAGCTCCAAGAGACCCAGTACTTC.